This TCR beta chain derives from a study of blood T cell repertoires in COVID-19. Study-level information: COVID-19 samples from acute and convalescent phases originated in the United States, Italy and Spain. Sample material is recorded as cDNA or gDNA derived from T cells, B-cell-depleted T cells, or PBMCs.

Per the germline V gene, CDR1 is GTSNPN and CDR2 is SVGIG (reference sequence). This CDR3 spans 14 amino acids. With V trimmed by 5 bases and J by 5 bases, 6 bases remained unmatched. Under the authors' procedure: Amplified reference gene primers provided the basis for estimating nucleated cell counts. Assay: immunoSEQ multiplex PCR; the TCRdb copy retains only in-frame clones and omits some. Clone size and V and J calls were adopted from that table, with D and trimming inferred from the DNA. Of about 66,000 clones listed, 85% to 90% are singletons. The sample taken for sequencing was peripheral blood. The genes are TRBV30 and TRBJ2-2; TRBD1 agrees at 9 bases. The receptor comes from a man aged 45 to 65 with active COVID-19. The CDR3 nucleotides read TGTGCCTGGGGAGGGACAGGGACTACCGGGGAGCTGTTTTTT. Translation gives CAWGGTGTTGELFF.